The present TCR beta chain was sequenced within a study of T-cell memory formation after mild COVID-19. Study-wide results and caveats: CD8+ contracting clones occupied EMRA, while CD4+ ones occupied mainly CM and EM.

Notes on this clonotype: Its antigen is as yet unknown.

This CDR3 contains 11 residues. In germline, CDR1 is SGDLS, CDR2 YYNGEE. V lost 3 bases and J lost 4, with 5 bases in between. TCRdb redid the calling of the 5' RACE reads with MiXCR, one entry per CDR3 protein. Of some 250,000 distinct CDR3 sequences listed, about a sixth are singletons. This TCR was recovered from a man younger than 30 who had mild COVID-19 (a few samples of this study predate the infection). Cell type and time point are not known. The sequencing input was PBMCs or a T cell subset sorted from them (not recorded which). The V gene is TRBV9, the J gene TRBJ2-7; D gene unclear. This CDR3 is CASSAGYEQYV. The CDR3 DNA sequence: TGTGCCAGCAGCGCCGGGTACGAGCAGTACGTC.